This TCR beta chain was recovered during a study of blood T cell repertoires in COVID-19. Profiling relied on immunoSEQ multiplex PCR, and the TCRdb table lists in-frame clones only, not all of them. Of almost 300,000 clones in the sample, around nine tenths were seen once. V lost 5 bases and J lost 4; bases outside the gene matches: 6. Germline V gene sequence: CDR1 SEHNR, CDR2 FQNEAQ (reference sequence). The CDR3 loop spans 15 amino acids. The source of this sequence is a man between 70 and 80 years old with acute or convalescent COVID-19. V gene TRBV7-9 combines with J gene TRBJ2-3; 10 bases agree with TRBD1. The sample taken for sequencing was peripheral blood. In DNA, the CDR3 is TGTGCCAGCAGCCCCGGGACAGGGGTCGCAGATACGCAGTATTTT. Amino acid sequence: CASSPGTGVADTQYF.